These 21 T cell receptor beta chains share one sample of origin, sequenced in a study of blood T cell repertoires in COVID-19 (dated by TCRdb to 2020 to 2022). Libraries were built with the immunoSEQ multiplex PCR assay. The immuneACCESS repertoire file appears here via TCRdb, limited to in-frame rearrangements. These files lack a portion of the clones; in checked studies, under half of the deficit traces to unresolved V genes, and the cause of the others is not known. For this sample the table gives 55,000 to 80,000 clones, of which over 75% were detected only once. The ten largest account for around 28% of the sample. Sequencing was carried out using peripheral blood. These receptors all come from a man in his fifties or sixties with acute or convalescent COVID-19.

Remarks on this clone: The junction differs from germline at one of its ends, possibly a read error. In DNA form, the CDR3 reads TGTGCCAGCAGGGGGGACAGCGAAGAAACCCAGTACTTC. It is translated as CASRGDSEETQYF. The rearrangement links TRBV5-6 to TRBJ2-5, with TRBD1 matching 7 bases. CDR1 is SGHDT and CDR2 is YYEEEE in the germline V gene. The CDR3 is 13 residues long.

J is TRBJ2-7 and V is TRBV6-5; no reliable D call. Germline-derived CDR1 and CDR2 are MNHEY and SVGAGI. The CDR3 loop spans 11 amino acids. V was clipped by 4 bases and J by 4 bases, with 5 bases between them. The CDR3 reads CASSSRYEQYF. The CDR3 region has the DNA TGTGCCAGCAGTTCGAGGTACGAGCAGTACTTC.

This clone was recorded once. The V call is TRBV30, the J call TRBJ1-4; D is unresolved. Germline CDR1 GTSNPN, CDR2 SVGIG (reference sequence). V was pared by 0 bases and J by 4 bases, with 6 bases between. The CDR3 is 13 residues long. CDR3: CAWSVQSNEKLFF. The DNA for the CDR3 is TGTGCCTGGAGTGTACAGAGTAATGAAAAACTGTTTTTT. The full variable domain, in which reference TRBV30 and TRBJ1-4 provide the parts outside the CDR3, is SQTIHQWPATLVQPVGSPLSLECTVEGTSNPNLYWYRQAAGRGLQLLFYSVGIGQISSEVPQNLSASRPQDRQFILSSKKLLLSDSGFYLCAWSVQSNEKLFFGSGTQLSVL.

The chain is built from TRBV27 and TRBJ1-1; 9 nucleotides match TRBD1. The CDR3 has 15 residues. Trimming cost V 7 bases and J 0 bases; bases outside gene matches: 6. Germline CDR1 reads MNHEY; CDR2 reads SMNVEV (reference sequence). The DNA of the CDR3 is TGTGCCAGCAACCGACAGGGGGGTATGAACACTGAAGCTTTCTTT. It is translated as CASNRQGGMNTEAFF.

The chain has TRBV11-2 and TRBJ2-1; TRBD2 might be the D (5 bases). Germline CDR1 is SGHAT and CDR2 is FQNNGV. The CDR3 is 17 amino acids. Trimming cost V 7 bases and J 9 bases, with 28 bases left between them. The CDR3 DNA sequence: TGTGCCAGCACCCTCAACCGGGGAATCTCTATCTATGTTGAGCAGTTCTTC. This encodes CASTLNRGISIYVEQFF.

The V gene is TRBV5-1, the J gene TRBJ1-1; D gene ambiguous. V lost 2 bases to trimming and J lost 1 base, with 9 bases between them. The CDR3 loop spans 14 amino acids. CDR1 and CDR2 from the germline V gene are SGHRS and YFSETQ. The CDR3 sequence is CASSFEGPNTEAFF. The CDR3 DNA reads as TGCGCCAGCAGCTTTGAGGGTCCGAACACTGAAGCTTTCTTT.

As regards this clone: An end of the junction does not agree with germline; a read error may underlie this. The chain combines TRBV9 with TRBJ2-2; tentatively, D is TRBD1 (5 bases). Germline V CDR1 and CDR2: SGDLS, YYNGEE. The CDR3 runs 15 residues. CDR3 residues: CASSAVDSRTRELFF. The DNA of the CDR3 is TGTGCCAGCAGCGCAGTAGACAGCCGCACCCGGGAGCTGTTTTTT.

V and J are TRBV6-4 and TRBJ1-5; no clear D gene. Trimming removed 5 bases from V and 3 bases from J, with 11 bases in between. Germline V gives CDR1 MRHNA, CDR2 SNTAGT. The CDR3 totals 14 residues. The CDR3 is CASSPELFNQPQHF. CDR3 DNA sequence: TGTGCCAGCAGTCCCGAACTATTCAATCAGCCCCAGCATTTT.

The chain combines TRBV7-6 with TRBJ2-3, with TRBD2 matching over 13 bases. V shed 5 bases, J shed 2 bases, and the junction held 1 base outside the gene matches. Germline V gives CDR1 SGHVS, CDR2 FNYEAQ. The CDR3 totals 15 residues. CDR3 region: CASSGTSGVTDTQYF. The DNA for the CDR3 is TGTGCCAGCAGCGGGACTAGCGGGGTCACAGATACGCAGTATTTT.

This clone has a single count. The rearrangement joins TRBV5-1 to TRBJ1-2, with 8 bases fitting TRBD1. Losses at the gene ends were 4 bases for V and 0 bases for J; bases not matched to a gene: 5. The CDR3 is 15 residues long. Germline V CDR1 and CDR2: SGHRS, YFSETQ. The CDR3 loop reads CASSRDRTPNYGYTF. In nucleotides, the CDR3 is TGCGCCAGCAGCCGGGACAGGACCCCTAACTATGGCTACACCTTC.

In its sample, this clone was seen once. The V gene is TRBV28, the J gene TRBJ2-1; the D gene is possibly TRBD1 (6 bases). The V end lost 3 bases, the J end lost 0 bases, and 15 bases lay between the germline ends. The CDR3 runs 17 residues. Germline CDR1 reads MDHEN; CDR2 reads SYDVKM. The DNA for the CDR3 is TGTGCCAGCAGTTTCCCTGGACAGACCCGCTCCTACAATGAGCAGTTCTTC. Translation gives CASSFPGQTRSYNEQFF.

The gene calls are TRBV7-3 and TRBJ1-3; D call uncertain. This CDR3 is built from 13 residues. The V gene lost 1 base and the J gene lost 4 bases, with 5 bases spanning the gap. Germline V gives CDR1 SGHTA, CDR2 FQGTGA. CDR3 DNA: TGTGCCAGCAGCTTAAACAAGGGAAACACCATATATTTT. Amino acid sequence: CASSLNKGNTIYF. The full variable domain, rest sourced from reference TRBV7-3 and TRBJ1-3, is GAGVSQTPSNKVTEKGKYVELRCDPISGHTALYWYRQSLGQGPEFLIYFQGTGAADDSGLPNDRFFAVRPEGSVSTLKIQRTERGDSAVYLCASSLNKGNTIYFGEGSWLTVV.

The gene calls are TRBV7-6 and TRBJ1-5; perhaps TRBD1 as D (5 bases). V dropped 5 bases and J dropped 9 bases, with 20 bases sitting between them. Germline CDR1 reads SGHVS; CDR2 reads FNYEAQ. The CDR3 covers 15 residues. The CDR3 coding sequence is TGTGCCAGCAGCGCCTTTACAGGAATGGAGCGGCCCCAGCATTTT. It yields the protein CASSAFTGMERPQHF.

V is TRBV19 and J is TRBJ1-2; 11 bases map to TRBD1. J was trimmed by 8 bases and V by 5 bases; bases with no gene match: 10. Per germline, CDR1 LNHDA and CDR2 SQIVND (reference sequence). The CDR3 extends over 15 amino acids. The DNA of the CDR3 is TGTGCCAGTAGTCCCCCCCCGGGACAGGGGGACGGCTACACCTTC. Residues: CASSPPPGQGDGYTF. The variable domain in full, with the rest retrieved from reference TRBV19 and TRBJ1-2, is DGGITQSPKYLFRKEGQNVTLSCEQNLNHDAMYWYRQDPGQGLRLIYYSQIVNDFQKGDIAEGYSVSREKKESFPLTVTSAQKNPTAFYLCASSPPPGQGDGYTFGSGTRLTVV.

Regarding this clone: The same CDR3 arises from other DNA sequences in this sample as well. The CDR3 coding sequence is TGTGCCAGTAGTCCGGGACAGCCCTTTAACTATGGCTACACCTTC. It yields the protein CASSPGQPFNYGYTF. The rearrangement joins TRBV19 to TRBJ1-2; TRBD1 matches 7 bases. Per the germline V gene, CDR1 is LNHDA and CDR2 is SQIVND (reference sequence). The CDR3 runs to 15 residues. V shed 5 bases, J shed 1 base, and the junction held 7 bases outside the gene matches.

CDR3 residues: CASSLPSGQMNTGELFF. The CDR3 coding sequence is TGTGCCAGCAGTTTGCCTTCGGGACAGATGAACACCGGGGAGCTGTTTTTT. The chain joins TRBV27 to TRBJ2-2; 7 positions agree with TRBD1. Trimming cost V 3 bases and J 1 base; bases outside gene matches: 8. Looked up from germline, CDR1 is MNHEY and CDR2 is SMNVEV (reference sequence). The CDR3 sequence is 17 residues long.

The J gene is TRBJ2-2, the V gene TRBV24-1; TRBD2 agrees at 7 bases. With V trimmed by 9 bases and J by 5 bases, 5 bases remained unmatched. The CDR3 is made up of 13 amino acids. The germline V gene encodes CDR1 KGHDR and CDR2 SFDVKD. The CDR3 sequence: CATSLGGTGELFF. CDR3 DNA sequence: TGTGCCACCTCACTCGGGGGGACCGGGGAGCTGTTTTTT.

Worth noting for this clone: This sample includes further DNA sequences coding for the same CDR3. This chain joins TRBV7-2 and TRBJ2-1; TRBD2 matches 7 bases. This CDR3 comprises 13 residues. With 1 base clipped from V and 7 bases from J, the junction kept 1 base outside the gene matches. Germline values: CDR1 SGHTA, CDR2 FQGNSA. As DNA, the CDR3 is TGTGCCAGCAGCTTAGGGGGGGGAAATGAGCAGTTCTTC. Protein sequence: CASSLGGGNEQFF.

The table lists this clone with a count of one. The chain carries TRBV3-1 (or the pseudogene TRBV3-2) and TRBJ2-7; D not certain. Germline values: CDR1 LGHDT, CDR2 YNNKEL (reference sequence). V was cut by 4 bases and J by 0 bases, with 13 bases left in between. The CDR3 is 15 amino acids. The CDR3 here is CASSPALRPSYEQYF. The CDR3 nucleotides are TGTGCCAGCAGCCCTGCTCTGCGCCCCTCCTACGAGCAGTACTTC.

The rearrangement joins TRBV3-1 (or the pseudogene TRBV3-2) to TRBJ2-1; 11 nucleotides align to TRBD2. With V trimmed by 2 bases and J by 5 bases, 5 bases remained unmatched. The germline gives CDR1 LGHDT, CDR2 YNNKEL (reference sequence). The CDR3 consists of 16 residues. In nucleotides, the CDR3 is TGTGCCAGCAGCCAAACACTAGCGGGGGCGCACAATGAGCAGTTCTTC. Its translation: CASSQTLAGAHNEQFF.

This clone has a handful of counts. This rearrangement joins TRBV9 to TRBJ2-3; D uncertain. This CDR3 is 14 amino acids long. Between the trimmed V and J ends, which lost 4 bases and 2 bases, there was a span of 11 bases. The germline V gene has CDR1 SGDLS and CDR2 YYNGEE. CDR3 DNA sequence: TGTGCCAGCAGCCCGGGTGGGTACACAGATACGCAGTATTTT. This sequence encodes CASSPGGYTDTQYF.